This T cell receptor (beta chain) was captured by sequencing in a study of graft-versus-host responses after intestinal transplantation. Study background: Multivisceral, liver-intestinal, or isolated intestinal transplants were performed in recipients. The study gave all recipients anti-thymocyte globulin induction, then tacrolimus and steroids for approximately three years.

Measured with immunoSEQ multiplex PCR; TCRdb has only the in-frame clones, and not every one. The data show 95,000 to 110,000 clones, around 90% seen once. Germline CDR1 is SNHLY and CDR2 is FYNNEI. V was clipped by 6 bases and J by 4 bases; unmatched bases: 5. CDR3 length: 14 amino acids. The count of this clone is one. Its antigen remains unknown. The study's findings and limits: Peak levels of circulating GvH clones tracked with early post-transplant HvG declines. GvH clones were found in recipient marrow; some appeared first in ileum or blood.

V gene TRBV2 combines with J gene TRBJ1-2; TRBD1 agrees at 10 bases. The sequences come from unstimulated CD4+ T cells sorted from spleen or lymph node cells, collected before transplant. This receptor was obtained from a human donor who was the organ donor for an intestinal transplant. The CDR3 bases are TGTGCCAGCAGGGGTAGGACAGGGGGCTATGGCTACACCTTC. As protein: CASRGRTGGYGYTF.